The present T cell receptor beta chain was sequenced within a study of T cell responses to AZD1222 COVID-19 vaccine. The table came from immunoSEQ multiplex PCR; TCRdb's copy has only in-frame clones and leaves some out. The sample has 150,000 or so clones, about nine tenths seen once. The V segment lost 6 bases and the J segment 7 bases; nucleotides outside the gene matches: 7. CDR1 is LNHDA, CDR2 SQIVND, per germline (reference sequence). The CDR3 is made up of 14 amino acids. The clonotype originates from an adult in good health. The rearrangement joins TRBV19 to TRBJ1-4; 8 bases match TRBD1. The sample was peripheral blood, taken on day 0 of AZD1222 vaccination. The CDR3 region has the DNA TGTGCCAGTAGCGAAGGACAGGGTACTGAAAAACTGTTTTTT. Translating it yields CASSEGQGTEKLFF.